This T cell receptor beta chain was sequenced in a study of blood T cell repertoires in COVID-19. As for the study in general: Nucleic acid was either cDNA or gDNA, and it came from T cells, B-cell-depleted T cells, or PBMCs.

As handled by the study authors: Scientists estimated how many nucleated cells there were by amplifying reference gene primers. Libraries were prepared by immunoSEQ multiplex PCR; TCRdb keeps only in-frame clonotypes and omits some of them. Clonal size and the V and J genes are those of that table, whereas D and trimming came from the DNA. The sample contains roughly 150,000 clones, more than 75% of which appear only once. This clone was detected only once. The CDR3 extends over 13 amino acids. Germline values: CDR1 SEHNR, CDR2 FQNEAQ (reference sequence). J lost 4 bases, V lost 5 bases, and 4 bases had no gene match.

Material for sequencing was peripheral blood. The sequence derives from a woman of 80 years or more with acute or convalescent COVID-19. The J gene is TRBJ1-1, the V gene TRBV7-9, with 7 bases matching TRBD1. The CDR3 DNA follows: TGTGCCAGCAGCACGCAGGGGGGCACTGAAGCTTTCTTT. This encodes CASSTQGGTEAFF.